The next 30 T cell receptor beta chains were all read from a single sample in a study of yellow fever vaccine responses in identical twins. TCRdb reprocessed the RT-PCR reads via MiXCR and lists one record per CDR3 protein. The repertoire consists of around 33,000 distinct CDR3 sequences, with more than 50% occurring once and the leading ten covering roughly 4.7%. Material: T cells from blood (PBMCs), unsorted or a sorted subset (not recorded which), obtained before or after yellow fever vaccination (not recorded which). These TCRs come from a woman aged 18 to 35 who received the yellow fever vaccine.

The genes are TRBV5-4 and TRBJ2-1; 7 bases align to TRBD2. Losses at the gene ends were 1 base for V and 1 base for J; bases not matched to a gene: 8. The CDR3 is made up of 17 amino acids. CDR1 is SGHNT and CDR2 is YYREEE in the germline V gene (reference sequence). The CDR3 bases are TGTGCCAGCAGCTTGAGCCTAGCGGTTAGGTCCTACAATGAGCAGTTCTTC. Protein: CASSLSLAVRSYNEQFF. Looking up the rest from reference TRBV5-4 and TRBJ2-1 gives the full variable domain: ETGVTQSPTHLIKTRGQQVTLRCSSQSGHNTVSWYQQALGQGPQFIFQYYREEENGRGNFPPRFSGLQFPNYSSELNVNALELDDSALYLCASSLSLAVRSYNEQFFGPGTRLTVL.

This clonotype was counted between two and nine times. V gene TRBV24-1 combines with J gene TRBJ2-6; D gene ambiguous. Germline V lookup: CDR1 KGHDR, CDR2 SFDVKD. V was pared by 2 bases and J by 2 bases, with 12 bases between. The CDR3 covers 17 residues. The CDR3 spells CATSDSSFTPGANVLTF. The CDR3 DNA follows: TGTGCCACCAGTGATTCCTCCTTCACCCCTGGGGCCAACGTCCTGACTTTC.

The table lists this clonotype with a few counts. This CDR3 reads CASSSGQILYGSPLHF. The CDR3 coding sequence is TGTGCCAGCAGCTCCGGACAGATCCTTTATGGTTCACCCCTCCACTTT. The chain carries TRBV11-3 and TRBJ1-6, with D tentatively TRBD1 (6 bases). Trimming left V 4 bases short and J 9 bases short, with 19 bases between. CDR1 and CDR2 from the germline V gene are SGHNT and YENEEA. This CDR3 has 16 amino acids.

This clonotype has just a few counts. The chain has TRBV10-3 and TRBJ2-1, with a weak D call TRBD2 (7 bases). With 0 bases removed from V and 4 bases from J, the gap between germline ends came to 19 bases. This CDR3 comprises 18 residues. Germline-derived CDR1 and CDR2 are ENHRY and SYGVKD. DNA of the CDR3: TGTGCCATCAGTGAGTCGGGTTTTTCGGGGGGCCGGTACAATGAGCAGTTCTTC. Translating gives CAISESGFSGGRYNEQFF.

V and J are TRBV23-1 and TRBJ2-4; D remains ambiguous. TRBV23-1 is classed as an ORF, of uncertain function. The V and J ends lost 0 bases and 0 bases respectively, with 9 bases between them. This CDR3 region has 16 residues. The CDR3 DNA is TGCGCCAGCAGTCAATCGTCACACTTAGCCAAAAACATTCAGTACTTC. Translated, it gives CASSQSSHLAKNIQYF.

The chain joins TRBV7-2 to TRBJ2-5, with a tentative D call TRBD1 (5 bases). Germline V CDR1 and CDR2: SGHTA, FQGNSA. Trimming left V 2 bases short and J 6 bases short, with 13 bases between. This CDR3 has 14 amino acids. The chain's CDR3 is CASSLFSGLKTQYF. For the CDR3, the DNA is TGTGCCAGCAGCTTATTTTCAGGGCTAAAGACCCAGTACTTC.

This clonotype has just a few counts. The chain carries TRBV9 and TRBJ2-3, with 8 positions matching TRBD2. The CDR3 consists of 14 residues. The ends lost 1 base at V and 5 bases at J; junction bases unmatched: 3. Per the germline V gene, CDR1 is SGDLS and CDR2 is YYNGEE. The CDR3 nucleotides are TGTGCCAGCAGCGTAACTAGCGGAGGAGATACGCAGTATTTT. This sequence encodes CASSVTSGGDTQYF.

V gene TRBV7-3 combines with J gene TRBJ1-5; D gene ambiguous. Germline-derived CDR1 and CDR2 are SGHTA and FQGTGA. V was clipped by 1 base and J by 4 bases, with 11 bases between them. The CDR3 length is 15 residues. CDR3 DNA: TGTGCCAGCAGCTTAAGTCCCAGTTCAAATCAGCCCCAGCATTTT. Protein: CASSLSPSSNQPQHF.

This clonotype was seen a few times. This rearrangement joins TRBV2 to TRBJ1-1, with a possible D match to TRBD1 (5 bases). The CDR3 sequence is 13 residues long. V was shortened by 2 bases and J by 7 bases, with 11 bases between the two germline ends. Per germline, CDR1 SNHLY and CDR2 FYNNEI. The CDR3 DNA is TGTGCCAGCAGTGAATTCGCGGGGGTTGAAGCTTTCTTT. Amino acid sequence: CASSEFAGVEAFF.

The rearrangement links TRBV19 to TRBJ1-1; D ambiguous. Deletions cut 0 bases from V and 3 bases from J, with 8 bases between. Germline V lookup: CDR1 LNHDA, CDR2 SQIVND (reference sequence). This CDR3 has 14 amino acids. The CDR3 bases are TGTGCCAGTAGTATAGAAAACAGCTACACTGAAGCTTTCTTT. Its translation is CASSIENSYTEAFF.

This clonotype was detected a few times. One end of the junction is discordant with germline, which a read error may explain. V usage is TRBV13 and J usage is TRBJ1-2; D might be TRBD1 (5 bases). The length of the CDR3 is 15 residues. In germline, CDR1 is PRHDT, CDR2 FYEKMQ (reference sequence). CDR3 DNA sequence: TGTGCCAGCAGCTTAGGAAGGGACCTTCGGTATGACTACACCTTC. This gives the protein CASSLGRDLRYDYTF.

J is TRBJ1-5 and V is TRBV4-3; D gene ambiguous. Germline loops: CDR1 LGHNA, CDR2 YSLEER. The CDR3 has 16 amino acids. Trimming took 0 bases from V and 2 from J, leaving 11 bases between them. The chain's CDR3 is CASSQEWGIGNQPQHF. DNA for the CDR3: TGCGCCAGCAGCCAAGAGTGGGGAATCGGCAATCAGCCCCAGCATTTT.

This rearrangement joins TRBV2 to TRBJ2-5; D uncertain. This CDR3 has 14 residues. V lost 0 bases and J 4 bases, leaving 9 bases between the germline ends. CDR1 and CDR2 from the germline V gene are SNHLY and FYNNEI. In DNA form, the CDR3 reads TGTGCCAGCAGTGAAGCGCCGGTTTCAGAGACCCAGTACTTC. It translates to CASSEAPVSETQYF.

This sequence joins TRBV6-4 and TRBJ2-1, with 7 bases matching TRBD1. CDR1 and CDR2 from the germline V gene are MRHNA and SNTAGT. This CDR3 is 14 amino acids long. The junction had 4 bases not matched to a gene; V was cut back by 4 bases and J by 4 bases. The CDR3, as DNA: TGTGCCAGCAGTGGACAGGGCGATTACAATGAGCAGTTCTTC. Its protein is CASSGQGDYNEQFF.

This clonotype was seen only once. The genes are TRBV13 and TRBJ2-1; no definite D call. Germline V CDR1 and CDR2: PRHDT, FYEKMQ (reference sequence). V was clipped by 8 bases and J by 1 base, with 18 bases between them. The CDR3 sequence is 16 residues long. Written as DNA, the CDR3 is TGTGCCAGCCCTCTTCTCGTGCTGAAGTCCTACAATGAGCAGTTCTTC. Protein sequence: CASPLLVLKSYNEQFF.

The chain uses TRBV10-1 and TRBJ2-3; D is uncertain. The V gene's germline CDR1 is WNHNN and CDR2 SYGVQD (reference sequence). V was cut by 0 bases and J by 7 bases, with 17 bases left in between. CDR3 length equals 16 residues. CDR3 sequence: CASSESGLPRANTQYF. The CDR3 DNA follows: TGCGCCAGCAGTGAGTCAGGTCTCCCCCGGGCGAATACGCAGTATTTT.

The rearrangement links TRBV24-1 to TRBJ2-3, with 7 bases aligning to TRBD1. The CDR3 consists of 14 residues. Per germline, CDR1 KGHDR and CDR2 SFDVKD. V dropped 6 bases and J dropped 4; count of bases not matched to a gene: 6. The CDR3 sequence is CATSHRGRSDTQYF. DNA for the CDR3: TGTGCCACCAGTCACAGGGGACGGTCAGATACGCAGTATTTT.

The V gene is TRBV20-1, the J gene TRBJ2-3; perhaps D is TRBD1 or TRBD2 (6 bases each). The CDR3 is 14 amino acids. Germline CDR1 DFQATT, CDR2 SNEGSKA (reference sequence). Trimming took off 0 bases at V and 2 bases at J, with 9 bases between the two ends. This chain's CDR3 is CSARDPGATDTQYF. The CDR3, as DNA: TGCAGTGCTAGAGATCCGGGGGCCACAGATACGCAGTATTTT.

This chain connects TRBV4-2 to TRBJ1-1; D is ambiguous. Germline assignment: CDR1 LGHNA and CDR2 YNFKEQ. The V end lost 4 bases, the J end lost 7 bases, and 13 bases lay between the germline ends. CDR3 length equals 13 residues. The CDR3 sequence is CASSPLLGFEAFF. DNA of the CDR3: TGTGCCAGCAGCCCCCTTTTGGGCTTTGAAGCTTTCTTT.

This chain links TRBV29-1 with TRBJ2-1; TRBD1 matches 11 bases. Germline V CDR1 and CDR2: SQVTM, ANQGSEA. This CDR3 is 16 amino acids long. Trimming cost V 1 base and J 12 bases; bases outside gene matches: 14. The CDR3 here is CSVEGSGTGGTMRQFF. In DNA, the CDR3 is TGCAGCGTTGAAGGCTCCGGGACAGGGGGGACAATGAGGCAGTTCTTC.

V is TRBV2 and J is TRBJ2-1; no clear D. The V gene's germline CDR1 is SNHLY and CDR2 FYNNEI. The germline V and J ends were trimmed by 3 bases and 6 bases, with 3 bases remaining between them. This CDR3 has 11 residues. The CDR3 DNA sequence: TGTGCCAGCAGTGATGTCAATGAGCAGTTCTTC. Encoded protein: CASSDVNEQFF.

The gene calls are TRBV18 and TRBJ2-7; perhaps D is TRBD1 or TRBD2 (5 bases each). V was cut by 4 bases and J by 1 base, with 17 bases left in between. This CDR3 is 16 amino acids long. CDR1 and CDR2 from the germline V gene are KGHSH and LQKENI. CDR3 DNA: TGTGCCAGCTCACGTAGCAATCAGGGAGTGTCCTACGAGCAGTACGTC. Its translation is CASSRSNQGVSYEQYV.

This clonotype was picked up a small number of times. V gene TRBV29-1 combines with J gene TRBJ2-2, with 7 bases that match TRBD1. The CDR3 has 13 amino acids. Germline-derived CDR1 and CDR2 are SQVTM and ANQGSEA. V shed 6 bases and J 2 bases; nucleotides not matched to a gene: 3. In DNA, the CDR3 is TGCAGCGTCGACAGGGCAAACACCGGGGAGCTGTTTTTT. Residues: CSVDRANTGELFF.

This rearrangement joins TRBV4-3 to TRBJ2-7; D not resolved. V lost 4 bases and J lost 0, with 10 bases in between. Looked up from germline, CDR1 is LGHNA and CDR2 is YSLEER. This CDR3 has 14 residues. The CDR3 is CASSPVDSSYEQYF. The CDR3 nucleotides are TGCGCCAGCAGCCCCGTCGATAGCTCCTACGAGCAGTACTTC.

The CDR3 nucleotides read TGTGCCAGCTCAGGGGGCGGGGCCACTGAAGCTTTCTTT. It specifies CASSGGGATEAFF. The chain uses TRBV18 and TRBJ1-1, with D possibly matching TRBD1 (6 bases). CDR1 and CDR2 (germline): KGHSH, LQKENI. The CDR3 totals 13 residues. V lost 5 bases and J 4 bases, leaving 11 bases between the germline ends.

The chain has TRBV30 and TRBJ1-5, with D perhaps TRBD1 (5 bases). CDR1 and CDR2 from the germline V gene are GTSNPN and SVGIG (reference sequence). Trimming left V 4 bases short and J 0 bases short, with 10 bases between. The CDR3 length is 14 residues. The CDR3 loop is CAWMIGDSNQPQHF. The CDR3 bases are TGTGCCTGGATGATAGGGGATAGCAATCAGCCCCAGCATTTT.

This clonotype occurred a few times. The chain has TRBV18 and TRBJ2-7; 10 nucleotides line up with TRBD1. Germline V gene lookup returns CDR1 KGHSH and CDR2 LQKENI. The CDR3 has 15 residues. With V trimmed by 4 bases and J by 3 bases, 6 bases remained unmatched. This chain's CDR3 is CASSLRGQGIYEQYF. The CDR3 DNA sequence: TGTGCCAGCTCACTACGGGGACAGGGGATCTACGAGCAGTACTTC.

The gene calls are TRBV10-3 and TRBJ2-7; possibly TRBD1 or TRBD2 for D (7 bases each). Trimming cost V 6 bases and J 2 bases, with 14 bases left between them. This CDR3 contains 14 residues. CDR1 is ENHRY and CDR2 is SYGVKD in the germline V gene. Here the CDR3 DNA reads TGTGCCATCAGCTCAGGGGGGGGAGCCTACGAGCAGTACTTC. Protein product: CAISSGGGAYEQYF.

The rearrangement joins TRBV29-1 to TRBJ1-2, with D uncertain. Germline V gives CDR1 SQVTM, CDR2 ANQGSEA. V lost 3 bases, J lost 4 bases, and 12 bases lay in between. The CDR3 contains 13 residues. CDR3 sequence: CSVDHEGVYGYTF. The CDR3 DNA is TGCAGCGTTGATCACGAGGGAGTCTATGGCTACACCTTC. The variable domain in full, completed from reference TRBV29-1 and TRBJ1-2, reads SAVISQKPSRDICQRGTSLTIQCQVDSQVTMMFWYRQQPGQSLTLIATANQGSEATYESGFVIDKFPISRPNLTFSTLTVSNMSPEDSSIYLCSVDHEGVYGYTFGSGTRLTVV.

J is TRBJ2-7 and V is TRBV5-1, with a weak D call TRBD2 (6 bases). The CDR3 spans 15 residues. V lost 1 base and J 0 bases, leaving 11 bases between the germline ends. Germline V gives CDR1 SGHRS, CDR2 YFSETQ. The CDR3 loop reads CASSLNDGSSYEQYF. CDR3 nucleotides: TGCGCCAGCAGCTTGAACGACGGGAGCTCCTACGAGCAGTACTTC.